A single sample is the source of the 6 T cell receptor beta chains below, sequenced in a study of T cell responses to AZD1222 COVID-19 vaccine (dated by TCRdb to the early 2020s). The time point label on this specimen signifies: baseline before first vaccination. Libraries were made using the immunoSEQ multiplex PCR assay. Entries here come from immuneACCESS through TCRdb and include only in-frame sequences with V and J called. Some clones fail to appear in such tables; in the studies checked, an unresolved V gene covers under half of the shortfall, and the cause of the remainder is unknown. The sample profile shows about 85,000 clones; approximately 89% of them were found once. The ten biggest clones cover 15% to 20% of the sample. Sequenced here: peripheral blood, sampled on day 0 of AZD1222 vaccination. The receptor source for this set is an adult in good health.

The CDR3 sequence: CASSQPIGTSGTYEQYF. Written as DNA, the CDR3 is TGTGCCAGCAGCCAACCAATCGGGACTAGCGGAACCTACGAGCAGTACTTC. The chain has TRBV3-1 (or the pseudogene TRBV3-2) and TRBJ2-7, with 11 bases fitting TRBD2. Trimming cost V 2 bases and J 2 bases; bases outside gene matches: 8. Germline V gives CDR1 LGHDT, CDR2 YNNKEL (reference sequence). The CDR3 contains 17 residues.

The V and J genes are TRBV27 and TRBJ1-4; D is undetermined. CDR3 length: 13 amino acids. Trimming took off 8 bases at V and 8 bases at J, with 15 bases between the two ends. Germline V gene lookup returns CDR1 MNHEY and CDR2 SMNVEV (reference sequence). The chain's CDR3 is CASGRASGEKLFF. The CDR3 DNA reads TGTGCCAGCGGTCGGGCCTCGGGAGAAAAACTGTTTTTT.

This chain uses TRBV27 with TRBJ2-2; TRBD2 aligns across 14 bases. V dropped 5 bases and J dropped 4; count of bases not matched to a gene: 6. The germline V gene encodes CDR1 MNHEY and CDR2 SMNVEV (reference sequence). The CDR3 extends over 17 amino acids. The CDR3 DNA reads TGTGCCAGCAGTCCCCCGGGACTAGCGGGAGTCACCGGGGAGCTGTTTTTT. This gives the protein CASSPPGLAGVTGELFF.

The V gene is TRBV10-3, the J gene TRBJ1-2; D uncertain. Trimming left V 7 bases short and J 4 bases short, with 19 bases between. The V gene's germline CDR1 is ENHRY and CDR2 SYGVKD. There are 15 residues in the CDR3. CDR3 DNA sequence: TGTGCCATCATGGCAGGCACGACAAAGGGCTATGGCTACACCTTC. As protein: CAIMAGTTKGYGYTF.

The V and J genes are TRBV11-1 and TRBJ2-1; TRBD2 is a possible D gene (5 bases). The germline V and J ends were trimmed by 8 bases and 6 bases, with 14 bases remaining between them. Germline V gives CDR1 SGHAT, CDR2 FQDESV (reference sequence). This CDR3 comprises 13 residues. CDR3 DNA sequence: TGTGCCAGCTTATCTAGCTTCGGCAATGAGCAGTTCTTC. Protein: CASLSSFGNEQFF.

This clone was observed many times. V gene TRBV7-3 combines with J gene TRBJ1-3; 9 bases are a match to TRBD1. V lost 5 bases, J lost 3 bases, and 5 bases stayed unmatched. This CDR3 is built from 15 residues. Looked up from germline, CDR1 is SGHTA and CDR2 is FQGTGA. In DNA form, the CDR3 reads TGTGCCAGCAGCCCGGGACAGGGTGGTGGAAACACCATATATTTT. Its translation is CASSPGQGGGNTIYF.